The clone carrying this TCR beta chain occurred a few times. The target antigen is unknown. Construction of TCR beta libraries was performed using quantitative 5'-RACE with molecular barcodes. TCRdb recomputed calls from the 5' RACE reads with MiXCR, one row per CDR3 protein. The profile shows 130,000 or so distinct CDR3 sequences, 7% of them singletons. The entry originates in a study of CD8 T cells in ankylosing spondylitis. Findings and caveats of the study: Seven to nine highly homologous variants made up a TCR beta motif, and this motif appeared characteristic of ankylosing spondylitis blood.

This CDR3 comprises 16 residues. The V gene's germline CDR1 is SGHRS and CDR2 YFSETQ. V lost 4 bases, J lost 4 bases, and 20 bases lay in between. V and J are TRBV5-1 and TRBJ1-1; no clear D gene. This clonotype was obtained from a male donor with ankylosing spondylitis or in good health (not recorded which). Sequenced sample: blood, either unsorted or a sorted T cell fraction (not recorded which). The CDR3 protein is CASSAAWSSGITEAFF. CDR3 sequence (DNA): TGCGCCAGCAGCGCAGCTTGGTCGTCCGGAATCACTGAAGCTTTCTTT. Drawing the rest from reference TRBV5-1 and TRBJ1-1, the complete variable domain is KAGVTQTPRYLIKTRGQQVTLSCSPISGHRSVSWYQQTPGQGLQFLFEYFSETQRNKGNFPGRFSGRQFSNSRSEMNVSTLELGDSALYLCASSAAWSSGITEAFFGQGTRLTVV.